A single sample gave rise to the 29 T cell receptor beta chains below, sequenced in a study of cytomegalovirus exposure and HLA in healthy donors. Assay: immunoSEQ multiplex PCR; the TCRdb copy retains only in-frame clones and omits some. The table lists over 120,000 clones, about 94% of them singletons. Sample: PBMCs. Source of these receptors: a man aged 18 to 30 in good health and CMV-seropositive.

This chain uses TRBV7-2 with TRBJ2-5; tentatively, D is TRBD1 (6 bases). Germline V lookup: CDR1 SGHTA, CDR2 FQGNSA. The V end was cut by 5 bases, the J end by 5 bases, with 15 bases between. The length of the CDR3 is 14 residues. For the CDR3, the DNA is TGTGCCAGCAGCCGGCGGGCCCAGGGGGAGACCCAGTACTTC. As protein: CASSRRAQGETQYF.

The V call is TRBV2, the J call TRBJ1-2; a possible D gene is TRBD1 (5 bases). The germline gives CDR1 SNHLY, CDR2 FYNNEI. The CDR3 is 13 amino acids. Deletions cut 4 bases from V and 1 base from J, with 7 bases between. Here the CDR3 reads CASSGQLNYGYTF. The CDR3 DNA sequence: TGTGCCAGCAGTGGACAGCTTAACTATGGCTACACCTTC.

The rearrangement joins TRBV5-6 to TRBJ2-2; the D gene is possibly TRBD2 (5 bases). Germline V gives CDR1 SGHDT, CDR2 YYEEEE. V was pared by 4 bases and J by 3 bases, with 10 bases between. This CDR3 is 14 amino acids long. The CDR3 loop is CASSLGGDTGELFF. CDR3 coding DNA: TGTGCCAGCAGCCTCGGAGGAGACACCGGGGAGCTGTTTTTT.

The V gene is TRBV5-1, the J gene TRBJ2-2; D might be TRBD1 (7 bases). This CDR3 contains 16 residues. Germline V gene sequence: CDR1 SGHRS, CDR2 YFSETQ. V was clipped by 3 bases and J by 3 bases, with 15 bases between them. The DNA for the CDR3 is TGCGCCAGCAGCTATTCGGCCAGGGGGGACACCGGGGAGCTGTTTTTT. Protein product: CASSYSARGDTGELFF.

This clone was detected once. The rearrangement joins TRBV6-1 to TRBJ1-2; D perhaps matches TRBD1 (5 bases). The ends were cut back, 6 bases at V and 2 bases at J, with 10 bases in the middle. Germline lookup yields CDR1 MNHNS and CDR2 SASEGT. The length of the CDR3 is 13 residues. CDR3 sequence reads: CASRRKGNYGYTF. The CDR3 nucleotides read TGTGCCAGCAGGCGTAAGGGGAACTATGGCTACACCTTC.

The chain combines TRBV29-1 with TRBJ2-1, with D unclear. With 7 bases removed from V and 0 bases from J, the gap between germline ends came to 16 bases. The CDR3 totals 15 residues. Germline V lookup: CDR1 SQVTM, CDR2 ANQGSEA. This CDR3 reads CSGLRESFSYNEQFF. DNA for the CDR3: TGCAGCGGATTGAGAGAGTCATTCTCCTACAATGAGCAGTTCTTC.

This chain uses TRBV18 with TRBJ2-5; 10 bases are a match to TRBD2. Germline CDR1 KGHSH, CDR2 LQKENI. The CDR3 is 15 amino acids. With V trimmed by 4 bases and J by 5 bases, 7 bases remained unmatched. The CDR3 DNA sequence: TGTGCCAGCTCACTTCTAGCGGGAGCGGAGGAGACCCAGTACTTC. It specifies CASSLLAGAEETQYF.

The gene calls are TRBV5-1 and TRBJ2-1; no definite D call. Trimming left V 0 bases short and J 1 base short, with 8 bases between. Germline CDR1 and CDR2: SGHRS and YFSETQ. The CDR3 consists of 15 residues. The CDR3 protein is CASSLGASSYNEQFF. CDR3 DNA sequence: TGCGCCAGCAGCTTGGGGGCTTCTTCCTACAATGAGCAGTTCTTC. The full variable domain, rest sourced from reference TRBV5-1 and TRBJ2-1, is KAGVTQTPRYLIKTRGQQVTLSCSPISGHRSVSWYQQTPGQGLQFLFEYFSETQRNKGNFPGRFSGRQFSNSRSEMNVSTLELGDSALYLCASSLGASSYNEQFFGPGTRLTVL.

The chain employs TRBV4-1 and TRBJ1-1; a possible D gene is TRBD1 (5 bases). This CDR3 has 14 amino acids. V lost 4 bases and J 6 bases, leaving 15 bases between the germline ends. Germline CDR1 MGHRA, CDR2 YSYEKL. As DNA, the CDR3 is TGCGCCAGCAGCCCCACCCCAGGGATCCCTGAAGCTTTCTTT. Residues: CASSPTPGIPEAFF.

The rearrangement uses TRBV18 and TRBJ2-5; 7 nucleotides match TRBD1. With V trimmed by 4 bases and J by 4 bases, 12 bases remained unmatched. Germline CDR1 KGHSH, CDR2 LQKENI. There are 16 residues in the CDR3. The CDR3 region has the DNA TGTGCCAGCTCACAGGGGACAGCTTACGGTTTAGAGACCCAGTACTTC. Translated, it gives CASSQGTAYGLETQYF. The whole variable domain, remainder taken from reference TRBV18 and TRBJ2-5, is NAGVMQNPRHLVRRRGQEARLRCSPMKGHSHVYWYRQLPEEGLKFMVYLQKENIIDESGMPKERFSAEFPKEGPSILRIQQVVRGDSAAYFCASSQGTAYGLETQYFGPGTRLLVL.

This chain joins TRBV4-1 and TRBJ2-6; a possible D gene is TRBD2 (5 bases). Trimming cost V 0 bases and J 0 bases, with 9 bases left between them. The CDR3 is made up of 17 amino acids. The germline CDR1 and CDR2 sequences are MGHRA and YSYEKL. CDR3 nucleotide sequence: TGCGCCAGCAGCCAAGAGCCGGGAAGCTCTGGGGCCAACGTCCTGACTTTC. It yields the protein CASSQEPGSSGANVLTF.

This clone came up once. The chain combines TRBV30 with TRBJ2-7; D remains unclear. With 3 bases removed from V and 7 bases from J, the gap between germline ends came to 10 bases. CDR1 and CDR2 (germline): GTSNPN, SVGIG (reference sequence). This CDR3 has 11 amino acids. CDR3 in DNA: TGTGCCTGGAGCGAGGTCGGGGAGCAGTACTTC. Its protein product is CAWSEVGEQYF.

This clone was detected only a few times. The chain links TRBV18 to TRBJ2-7; 11 bases are a match to TRBD2. Germline V gene data show CDR1 as KGHSH and CDR2 as LQKENI. The CDR3 sequence is 16 residues long. J lost 5 bases, V lost 0 bases, and 6 bases had no gene match. CDR3 coding DNA: TGTGCCAGCTCACCACCCGCTAGCGGGAGGTTAAACGAGCAGTACTTC. Encoded protein: CASSPPASGRLNEQYF. The entire variable domain, with the rest obtained from reference TRBV18 and TRBJ2-7, is as follows: NAGVMQNPRHLVRRRGQEARLRCSPMKGHSHVYWYRQLPEEGLKFMVYLQKENIIDESGMPKERFSAEFPKEGPSILRIQQVVRGDSAAYFCASSPPASGRLNEQYFGPGTRLTVT.

V usage is TRBV2 and J usage is TRBJ2-5, with TRBD2 identical over 15 bases. The germline V gene has CDR1 SNHLY and CDR2 FYNNEI. V trimming: 8 bases; J trimming: 5 bases; junction bases outside the gene matches: 9. CDR3 length: 16 residues. The chain's CDR3 is CASRGLAGGEMETQYF. The CDR3, as DNA: TGTGCCAGCCGAGGACTAGCGGGAGGGGAGATGGAGACCCAGTACTTC.

The chain employs TRBV19 and TRBJ1-2; D uncertain. The CDR3 contains 15 residues. Germline-derived CDR1 and CDR2 are LNHDA and SQIVND (reference sequence). V was pared by 2 bases and J by 4 bases, with 14 bases between. The CDR3 bases are TGTGCCAGTAGTATATCGCCAGATTCCTTCTATGGCTACACCTTC. It specifies CASSISPDSFYGYTF.

The chain recombines TRBV10-2 with TRBJ2-7; TRBD2 matches 7 bases. Germline V gene sequence: CDR1 WSHSY, CDR2 SAAADI. The CDR3 has 13 amino acids. The trim removed 6 bases at V and 0 bases at J, leaving 2 bases unmatched. The CDR3 is CASRGGSSYEQYF. The CDR3 DNA follows: TGCGCCAGCAGGGGCGGGAGCTCCTACGAGCAGTACTTC.

The rearrangement links TRBV7-3 to TRBJ2-2, with 9 positions matching TRBD1. The V and J ends lost 8 bases and 2 bases, in that order; junction bases with no gene match: 3. This CDR3 is 14 amino acids long. Germline values: CDR1 SGHTA, CDR2 FQGTGA. The chain's CDR3 is CASGQGFNTGELFF. In DNA form, the CDR3 reads TGTGCCAGCGGACAGGGGTTTAACACCGGGGAGCTGTTTTTT.

The CDR3 DNA reads TGTGCCATCAGTGAGTCTGCGGGATTGTACGAGCAGTACTTC. Residues: CAISESAGLYEQYF. The V call is TRBV10-3, the J call TRBJ2-7, with D maybe TRBD2 (6 bases). CDR3 size: 14 residues. Looked up from germline, CDR1 is ENHRY and CDR2 is SYGVKD. Deletions cut 0 bases from V and 4 bases from J, with 10 bases between.

The chain employs TRBV5-1 and TRBJ2-7; D is unclear. V was trimmed by 4 bases and J by 7 bases, leaving 15 bases between them. Germline CDR1 and CDR2: SGHRS and YFSETQ. The CDR3 extends over 13 amino acids. DNA of the CDR3: TGCGCCAGCAGCCCCCTGGGCCTTTTGGAGCAGTACTTC. Translation gives CASSPLGLLEQYF. Complete variable domain (other parts from reference TRBV5-1 and TRBJ2-7): KAGVTQTPRYLIKTRGQQVTLSCSPISGHRSVSWYQQTPGQGLQFLFEYFSETQRNKGNFPGRFSGRQFSNSRSEMNVSTLELGDSALYLCASSPLGLLEQYFGPGTRLTVT.

The chain links TRBV4-2 to TRBJ2-1; tentative D call: TRBD2 (6 bases). CDR3 length equals 14 residues. The ends were cut back, 3 bases at V and 6 bases at J, with 12 bases in the middle. CDR1 LGHNA and CDR2 YNFKEQ come from the germline V gene. The CDR3 DNA sequence: TGTGCCAGCAGCCAGCTACTAGCCTCCAATGAGCAGTTCTTC. Its protein is CASSQLLASNEQFF.

V usage is TRBV30 and J usage is TRBJ2-7; 8 bases fit TRBD1. This CDR3 spans 13 amino acids. Germline CDR1 reads GTSNPN; CDR2 reads SVGIG (reference sequence). Trimming at V came to 4 bases and at J to 7 bases, leaving 9 bases not matched to a gene. The CDR3 sequence: CAWTQGGTREQYF. The CDR3 DNA sequence: TGTGCCTGGACACAGGGGGGTACCAGGGAGCAGTACTTC.

This chain connects TRBV7-8 to TRBJ2-1; TRBD1 is a possible D gene (5 bases). In germline, CDR1 is SGHVS, CDR2 FQNEAQ. The CDR3 spans 14 residues. Trimming shortened V by 0 bases and J by 8 bases, and 11 bases separated the two germline ends. The DNA for the CDR3 is TGTGCCAGCAGCTTAGCTGGGCAGGGCTATGAGCAGTTCTTC. Translated: CASSLAGQGYEQFF.

The CDR3 region has the DNA TGTGCCAGCAGTAACGGTCCTTCGCTCGCAGATACGCAGTATTTT. Translated: CASSNGPSLADTQYF. This chain joins TRBV6-4 and TRBJ2-3; D gene unclear. Trimming stripped 5 bases from V and 4 bases from J, with 16 bases between. Germline loops: CDR1 MRHNA, CDR2 SNTAGT. CDR3 length equals 15 residues.

This rearrangement joins TRBV29-1 to TRBJ1-4, with D unresolved. V lost 4 bases to trimming and J lost 6 bases, with 3 bases between them. Germline CDR1 and CDR2: SQVTM and ANQGSEA. The length of the CDR3 is 10 residues. The CDR3 bases are TGCAGCGTTGTAGATGAAAAACTGTTTTTT. Translated, it gives CSVVDEKLFF.

This chain uses TRBV5-8 with TRBJ1-4, with 11 nucleotides matching TRBD1. V lost 3 bases, J lost 5 bases, and 6 bases stayed unmatched. CDR3 length: 16 residues. Germline loops: CDR1 SGHTS, CDR2 YDEGEE. As DNA, the CDR3 is TGTGCCAGCAGCTCGGGACAGGGGGTTCAAAATGAAAAACTGTTTTTT. It specifies CASSSGQGVQNEKLFF.

The chain combines TRBV10-3 with TRBJ2-1; 8 bases are shared with TRBD2. The CDR3 has 21 amino acids. The germline gives CDR1 ENHRY, CDR2 SYGVKD. Trimming cost V 3 bases and J 1 base; bases outside gene matches: 20. This CDR3 is CAISEERASLADRQSYNEQFF. CDR3 nucleotide sequence: TGTGCCATCAGTGAAGAAAGGGCCTCACTAGCGGACAGACAATCCTACAATGAGCAGTTCTTC.

V is TRBV4-1 and J is TRBJ2-1; 11 bases align to TRBD2. V lost 1 base and J lost 9; bases outside the gene matches: 14. The CDR3 has 18 amino acids. CDR1 is MGHRA, CDR2 YSYEKL, per germline. CDR3: CASSQGVDVAGGSFEQFF. In nucleotides, the CDR3 is TGCGCCAGCAGCCAAGGCGTTGATGTAGCGGGAGGGAGTTTTGAGCAGTTCTTC.

The V and J genes are TRBV30 and TRBJ2-1; 10 nucleotides agree with TRBD2. Germline values: CDR1 GTSNPN, CDR2 SVGIG (reference sequence). V was clipped by 8 bases and J by 0 bases; unmatched bases: 4. This CDR3 region has 14 residues. The CDR3 nucleotides are TGTGCCAGTAGCGGGAGGCCCTCCTACAATGAGCAGTTCTTC. Translation gives CASSGRPSYNEQFF.

This chain uses TRBV27 with TRBJ2-1, with 7 bases matching TRBD1. CDR1 and CDR2 from the germline V gene are MNHEY and SMNVEV (reference sequence). CDR3 length: 20 residues. After removal of 6 bases from V and 4 bases from J, the junction contained 24 bases not matched to a gene. The CDR3 here is CASRPPVWTTGVVGYNEQFF. In DNA form, the CDR3 reads TGTGCCAGCAGGCCTCCCGTGTGGACAACAGGGGTGGTCGGGTACAATGAGCAGTTCTTC.